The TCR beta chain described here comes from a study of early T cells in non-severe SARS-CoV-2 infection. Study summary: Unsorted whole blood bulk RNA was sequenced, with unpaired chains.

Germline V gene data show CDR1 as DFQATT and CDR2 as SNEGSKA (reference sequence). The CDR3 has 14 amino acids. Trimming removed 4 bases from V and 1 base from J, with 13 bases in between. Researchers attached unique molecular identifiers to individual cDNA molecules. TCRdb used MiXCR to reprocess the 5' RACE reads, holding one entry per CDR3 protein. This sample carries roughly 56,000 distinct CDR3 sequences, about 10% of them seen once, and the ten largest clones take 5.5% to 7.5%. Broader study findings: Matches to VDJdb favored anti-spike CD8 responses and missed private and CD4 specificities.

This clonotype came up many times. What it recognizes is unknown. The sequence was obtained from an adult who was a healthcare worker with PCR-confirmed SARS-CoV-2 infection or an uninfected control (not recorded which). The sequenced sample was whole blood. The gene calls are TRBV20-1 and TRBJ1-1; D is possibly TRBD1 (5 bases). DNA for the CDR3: TGCAGTGCTATAATCTACGGGACGAACACTGAAGCTTTCTTT. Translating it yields CSAIIYGTNTEAFF.